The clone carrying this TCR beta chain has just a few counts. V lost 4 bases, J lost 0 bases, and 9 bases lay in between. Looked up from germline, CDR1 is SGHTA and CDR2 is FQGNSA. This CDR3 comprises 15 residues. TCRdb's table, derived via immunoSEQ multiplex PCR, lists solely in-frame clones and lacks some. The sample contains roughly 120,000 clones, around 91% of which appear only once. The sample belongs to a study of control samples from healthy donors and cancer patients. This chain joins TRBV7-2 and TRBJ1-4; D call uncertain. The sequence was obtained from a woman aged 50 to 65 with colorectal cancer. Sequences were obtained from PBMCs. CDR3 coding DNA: TGTGCCAGCAGCTCAGAAAGAGCAACTAATGAAAAACTGTTTTTT. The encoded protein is CASSSERATNEKLFF.